The 16 T cell receptor beta chains below come from one sample, sequenced in a study of blood T cell repertoires in COVID-19. Produced via immunoSEQ multiplex PCR; TCRdb's table is partial and in-frame only. Found here are under 250,000 clones, about 87% of them singletons; the top ten hold 6% to 6.5%. Specimen: peripheral blood. These receptors came from a young woman with COVID-19, enrolled during active disease.

The CDR3 sequence is CASSQLQANQPQHF. The CDR3 DNA reads TGCGCCAGCAGCCAACTACAGGCGAATCAGCCCCAGCATTTT. The chain is built from TRBV4-1 and TRBJ1-5; weak D call: TRBD1 (5 bases). This CDR3 region has 14 residues. V was cut by 2 bases and J by 4 bases, with 9 bases left in between. In germline, CDR1 is MGHRA, CDR2 YSYEKL.

This clone occurred once. V is TRBV30 and J is TRBJ2-3, with 7 positions matching TRBD2. V gave up 1 base and J gave up 2 bases; unmatched junction bases: 9. The CDR3 consists of 16 residues. Germline V lookup: CDR1 GTSNPN, CDR2 SVGIG (reference sequence). The CDR3 DNA reads as TGTGCCTGGAGTGCCCTCGCGGGAGCCACCACAGATACGCAGTATTTT. It encodes CAWSALAGATTDTQYF.

This sequence joins TRBV18 and TRBJ2-1; 8 bases fit TRBD1. The CDR3 is 13 amino acids. The ends lost 3 bases at V and 9 bases at J; junction bases unmatched: 4. Germline-derived CDR1 and CDR2 are KGHSH and LQKENI. The CDR3 protein is CASSPQDRGEQFF. The CDR3, as DNA: TGTGCCAGCTCACCCCAAGACAGGGGTGAGCAGTTCTTC.

The V call is TRBV19, the J call TRBJ2-3; 13 bases match TRBD2. J lost 3 bases, V lost 7 bases, and 1 base had no gene match. Germline V gene lookup returns CDR1 LNHDA and CDR2 SQIVND (reference sequence). CDR3 length: 14 residues. CDR3 amino acids: CASKLAGGTDTQYF. CDR3 nucleotide sequence: TGTGCCAGTAAACTAGCGGGAGGGACAGATACGCAGTATTTT.

The chain is built from TRBV24-1 and TRBJ1-2; 7 nucleotides line up with TRBD1. Germline values: CDR1 KGHDR, CDR2 SFDVKD. The length of the CDR3 is 13 residues. Losses at the gene ends were 10 bases for V and 6 bases for J; bases not matched to a gene: 10. The CDR3: CATDDGQVNGYTF. In DNA form, the CDR3 reads TGTGCCACGGACGATGGACAGGTCAATGGCTACACCTTC.

V is TRBV5-6 and J is TRBJ1-2; D perhaps matches TRBD1 (5 bases). Germline-derived CDR1 and CDR2 are SGHDT and YYEEEE. The CDR3 is 15 residues long. V gave up 4 bases and J gave up 4 bases, with 17 bases separating them. This CDR3 reads CASSSGTRGGYGYTF. DNA of the CDR3: TGTGCCAGCAGCAGCGGGACTCGCGGGGGCTATGGCTACACCTTC.

This clone was recorded a few times. CDR3 bases: TGTGCCAGCTCACCACCGGCGGTTGCGGGCAATGAGCAGTTCTTC. It is translated as CASSPPAVAGNEQFF. This chain joins TRBV18 and TRBJ2-1; perhaps TRBD2 as D (5 bases). The CDR3 has 15 amino acids. Trimming shortened V by 0 bases and J by 6 bases, and 12 bases separated the two germline ends. CDR1 is KGHSH and CDR2 is LQKENI in the germline V gene.

CDR3 coding DNA: TGCAGCGTTGAACGAGGGGAGGTGAACACTGAAGCTTTCTTT. Translating gives CSVERGEVNTEAFF. The chain uses TRBV29-1 and TRBJ1-1; the D gene is possibly TRBD1 (5 bases). V lost 2 bases, J lost 0 bases, and 10 bases lay in between. The CDR3 covers 14 residues. Germline lookup yields CDR1 SQVTM and CDR2 ANQGSEA.

V usage is TRBV27 and J usage is TRBJ1-6; D unresolved. The germline CDR1 and CDR2 sequences are MNHEY and SMNVEV (reference sequence). Trimming took off 6 bases at V and 8 bases at J, with 11 bases between the two ends. The CDR3 consists of 13 residues. The CDR3 sequence is CASSPGVHSPLHF. The CDR3 DNA is TGTGCCAGCAGCCCCGGGGTCCATTCACCCCTCCACTTT.

This rearrangement joins TRBV5-4 to TRBJ2-5; TRBD2 might be the D (6 bases). V was trimmed by 0 bases and J by 3 bases, leaving 6 bases between them. Germline-derived CDR1 and CDR2 are SGHNT and YYREEE (reference sequence). The CDR3 loop spans 13 amino acids. In DNA, the CDR3 is TGTGCCAGCAGCTTGGTAGCGGAAGAGACCCAGTACTTC. Its protein is CASSLVAEETQYF.

The chain combines TRBV4-2 with TRBJ2-7, with 8 bases aligning to TRBD1. CDR1 is LGHNA, CDR2 YNFKEQ, per germline. With 4 bases clipped from V and 0 bases from J, the junction kept 8 bases outside the gene matches. The CDR3 has 16 amino acids. The CDR3: CASSPGQGPSSYEQYF. CDR3 nucleotides: TGTGCCAGCAGCCCTGGACAGGGTCCGAGCTCCTACGAGCAGTACTTC.

The chain recombines TRBV9 with TRBJ2-3, with D possibly matching TRBD1 (5 bases). Per the germline V gene, CDR1 is SGDLS and CDR2 is YYNGEE. Trimming removed 5 bases at V and 0 bases at J, with 10 bases between. The CDR3 is 14 amino acids. This CDR3 is CASRETASTDTQYF. As DNA, the CDR3 is TGTGCCAGCAGAGAGACAGCTAGCACAGATACGCAGTATTTT.

The rearrangement links TRBV28 to TRBJ2-3; TRBD1 matches at 7 bases. The J segment lost 4 bases and the V segment lost 6 bases, leaving 10 bases of the junction unmatched. The germline CDR1 and CDR2 sequences are MDHEN and SYDVKM. The CDR3 runs to 15 residues. In DNA form, the CDR3 reads TGTGCCAGCAGGAAGGGGGCCGGCGACGCAGATACGCAGTATTTT. It yields the protein CASRKGAGDADTQYF.

Regarding this clone: A junction boundary mismatches the germline segment, possibly from a read error. The sample contains more than one DNA sequence encoding this CDR3. V is TRBV5-1 and J is TRBJ1-2; 9 nucleotides align to TRBD1. Germline V gives CDR1 SGHRS, CDR2 YFSETQ. The CDR3 is 16 residues long. The CDR3 is CASSLGDRDITYGYTF. CDR3 bases: TGCGCCAGTAGCTTAGGGGACAGGGACATTACCTATGGCTACACCTTC.

The chain employs TRBV6-5 and TRBJ1-5; D is uncertain. The CDR3 spans 15 residues. Trimming removed 7 bases at V and 0 bases at J, with 13 bases between. The V gene's germline CDR1 is MNHEY and CDR2 SVGAGI. As DNA, the CDR3 is TGTGCCAGCAAAGAGGGTCAGTATAGCAATCAGCCCCAGCATTTT. As protein: CASKEGQYSNQPQHF.

This chain links TRBV7-2 with TRBJ2-5; D is unresolved. CDR3 length: 17 amino acids. CDR1 and CDR2 from the germline V gene are SGHTA and FQGNSA. The V end was cut by 1 base, the J end by 5 bases, with 20 bases between. The CDR3 region has the DNA TGTGCCAGCAGCTTAGAAGGCCCGTCTCCTAGATTGGAGACCCAGTACTTC. It specifies CASSLEGPSPRLETQYF.